This T cell receptor beta chain was sequenced during a study of blood T cell repertoires in COVID-19. For the study at large: COVID-19 samples, acute and convalescent, were from the United States, Italy and Spain. PBMCs, B-cell-depleted T cells, or T cells provided the cDNA or gDNA that made up the material.

The ends were cut back, 1 base at V and 11 bases at J, with 13 bases in the middle. The CDR3 totals 14 residues. The V gene's germline CDR1 is SGHNT and CDR2 YYREEE (reference sequence). In the source study's methods: It was from reference gene primer amplification that nucleated cell counts were estimated. Sequencing used immunoSEQ multiplex PCR; TCRdb keeps in-frame clones, though not all of them. V and J calls plus clone size are reproduced from that table; the DNA served to infer D and trimming. The sample shows 150,000 to 200,000 clones, over 75% of them seen only once. The J gene is TRBJ1-6, the V gene TRBV5-4; D call uncertain. The receptor was isolated from a man aged 60-69 years with active or convalescent COVID-19. The sequencing sample was made of peripheral blood. CDR3 amino acids: CASSLRGYRTPLHF. In nucleotides, the CDR3 is TGTGCCAGCAGCTTGAGAGGATACCGGACACCCCTCCACTTT.